The rows below give T cell receptor beta chains drawn from one sample of a study of blood T cell repertoires in COVID-19. The repertoire was sequenced with immunoSEQ multiplex PCR; TCRdb's copy has only in-frame clones and lacks some. Of more than 90,000 clones in the sample, more than 75% were seen once. Sample: peripheral blood. These receptors all come from a man aged 35-49 years with acute or convalescent COVID-19. CDR3s include the opening cysteine and the closing phenylalanine or tryptophan. Each record gives: J gene, clone size, CDR3 length, V gene, D gene, CDR3 DNA, CDR3 protein. A D gene is named only where the DNA matches it firmly. Size is omitted from some rows. Given values are once, few, many or a class for expanded clones.

>TRBJ2-3|once|14|TRBV10-3|TRBD2
TGTGCCATCACTAGCGGGAGGTCCACAGATACGCAGTATTTT
CAITSGRSTDTQYF
>TRBJ1-4|.|13|TRBV13|TRBD1
TGTGCCAGCAGCGGAGGGACAGGGGATACACTGTTTTTT
CASSGGTGDTLFF
>TRBJ1-3|.|16|TRBV5-6|TRBD1
TGTGCCAGCAGCTTGGGACAGGGGGCTACTGGAAACACCATATATTTT
CASSLGQGATGNTIYF
>TRBJ2-7|.|14|TRBV27|.
TGTGCCAGCAGTTTCCGGGAAAGCTCCTACGAGCAGTACTTC
CASSFRESSYEQYF
>TRBJ2-7|.|16|TRBV5-1|TRBD2
TGCGCCAGCAGCTGGGGACTAGCGGGAGACAGGGGAGAGCAGTACTTC
CASSWGLAGDRGEQYF
>TRBJ1-2|.|12|TRBV4-3|TRBD1
TGCGCCAGCAGCCACTCAGGGGGTGGCTACACCTTC
CASSHSGGGYTF
>TRBJ2-1|.|15|TRBV2|TRBD2
TGTGCCAGCAGTGACACTGGGGGGGGATACAATGAGCAGTTCTTC
CASSDTGGGYNEQFF
>TRBJ1-5|.|13|TRBV6-5|.
TGTGCCAGCAGGGGGCTGGATTATCAGCCCCAGCATTTT
CASRGLDYQPQHF
>TRBJ2-3|once|17|TRBV6-4|TRBD2
TGTGCCAGCAGTGAGTTCGATACGGCGGGGGAGGTAGATACGCAGTATTTT
CASSEFDTAGEVDTQYF
>TRBJ2-5|.|16|TRBV27|.
TGTGCCAGCAGTTTGGGCAGGGCTCATACTCAAGAGACCCAGTACTTC
CASSLGRAHTQETQYF
>TRBJ1-1|.|15|TRBV7-9|.
TGTGCCAGCAGCTGGGGGCGGGCCATGAACACTGAAGCTTTCTTT
CASSWGRAMNTEAFF
>TRBJ1-2|.|17|TRBV4-2|.
TGTGCCAGCAGCCAAGACGCGGGTGCAGGTTTAAACTATGGCTACACCTTC
CASSQDAGAGLNYGYTF
>TRBJ2-5|.|12|TRBV2|.
TGTGCCAGCAACTACAGGGATGAGACCCAGTACTTC
CASNYRDETQYF
>TRBJ2-1|few|16|TRBV19|.
TGTGCCAGTAGTATTTTGGGTCCCAACGGCGGCAATGAGCAGTTCTTC
CASSILGPNGGNEQFF
>TRBJ1-4|.|15|TRBV5-1|.
TGCGCCAGCAGCTTCGATGACAATCCTAATGAAAAACTGTTTTTT
CASSFDDNPNEKLFF
>TRBJ1-6|.|15|TRBV4-3|TRBD1
TGCGCCAGCAGCCAAGAAGGGGGCGGAGGTTCACCCCTCCACTTT
CASSQEGGGGSPLHF
>TRBJ2-7|.|13|TRBV5-4|.
TGTGCCAGCAGTTTTCGCGCAGGTAACGAGCAGTACTTC
CASSFRAGNEQYF
>TRBJ2-5|.|13|TRBV4-2|.
TGTGCCAGCAGCCATAACTCCCGTGGGACCCAGTACTTC
CASSHNSRGTQYF
>TRBJ2-1|.|16|TRBV27|.
TGTGCCAGCAGTTCATGGGGCCCGACCGGCGCCAATGAGCAGTTCTTC
CASSSWGPTGANEQFF
>TRBJ2-7|once|13|TRBV29-1|.
TGCAGCGTTGTTAGCGCAACCTCCTACGAGCAGTACTTC
CSVVSATSYEQYF
>TRBJ2-3|.|15|TRBV7-5|.
TGTGCCAGAAGACACGCAAAGAAGAACACAGATACGCAGTATTTT
CARRHAKKNTDTQYF
>TRBJ2-5|.|16|TRBV9|TRBD2
TGTGCCAGCAGCGTAGGTGGGGGGGGTTTGTACGAGACCCAGTACTTC
CASSVGGGGLYETQYF
>TRBJ1-5|.|14|TRBV7-2|TRBD1
TGTGCCAGCAGCTTAGGGGGGACAGATCAGCCCCAGCATTTT
CASSLGGTDQPQHF
>TRBJ2-3|.|16|TRBV5-1|TRBD2
TGCGCCAGCAGCTTGGGGACTAGCGGGATTTCAGATACGCAGTATTTT
CASSLGTSGISDTQYF
>TRBJ1-1|once|13|TRBV5-1|.
TGCGCCACCAAACAGGACATTGACACTGAAGCTTTCTTT
CATKQDIDTEAFF
>TRBJ1-1|.|14|TRBV2|.
TGTGCCAGCACCAATGATGCTAAGAGAACTGAAGCTTTCTTT
CASTNDAKRTEAFF
>TRBJ2-3|once|16|TRBV6-2/TRBV6-3|TRBD2
TGTGCCAGCAGTTACTCACTAGCGGGGGGGCCCGATACGCAGTATTTT
CASSYSLAGGPDTQYF
>TRBJ2-2|.|15|TRBV19|TRBD1
TGTGCCAGTAGCCCGGGACAGGGGAACACCGGGGAGCTGTTTTTT
CASSPGQGNTGELFF
>TRBJ1-1|.|14|TRBV6-2/TRBV6-3|TRBD1
TGTGCCAGCAGCCAACAGGGGGTGAACACTGAAGCTTTCTTT
CASSQQGVNTEAFF
>TRBJ1-2|once|12|TRBV5-5|.
TGTGCCAGCAAGGACAGTCGCTATGGCTACACCTTC
CASKDSRYGYTF
>TRBJ1-2|.|13|TRBV3-1/TRBV3-2|.
TGTGCCAGCAGCCAAGGACAGGTCCATGGCTACACCTTC
CASSQGQVHGYTF